The clone carrying this T cell receptor beta chain was seen a few times. These data come from a study of blood T cell repertoires in COVID-19. In the study overall: The samples span acute and convalescent COVID-19 from the United States, Italy and Spain. PBMCs, B-cell-depleted T cells, or T cells were the source of the cDNA or gDNA that made up the material.

Sequencing used immunoSEQ multiplex PCR; TCRdb keeps in-frame clones, though not all of them. This table has approximately 93,000 clones, over 70% appearing once. There are 16 residues in the CDR3. Germline loops: CDR1 SGHDN, CDR2 FVKESK. The V end lost 4 bases, the J end lost 2 bases, and 15 bases lay between the germline ends. This receptor was obtained from a woman over 75 with acute or convalescent COVID-19. The rearrangement joins TRBV14 to TRBJ2-1; the D gene is possibly TRBD2 (6 bases). What was sequenced was peripheral blood. As DNA, the CDR3 is TGTGCCAGCAGCCCTTACGGGAGTCTGGCCTACAATGAGCAGTTCTTC. It is translated as CASSPYGSLAYNEQFF. The complete variable domain, with remaining parts taken from reference TRBV14 and TRBJ2-1, reads EAGVTQFPSHSVIEKGQTVTLRCDPISGHDNLYWYRRVMGKEIKFLLHFVKESKQDESGMPNNRFLAERTGGTYSTLKVQPAELEDSGVYFCASSPYGSLAYNEQFFGPGTRLTVL.